The sample holds a few counts of the clone carrying this TCR beta chain. Its antigen is still unknown. Primers included in the PCR were 60 Vbeta and 13 Jbeta primers. Sequenced by immunoSEQ multiplex PCR; TCRdb stores in-frame clones only, minus some. The sample records tens of thousands of clones, around two fifths being singletons. Trimming cost V 4 bases and J 4 bases; bases outside gene matches: 4. This CDR3 spans 13 amino acids. Germline CDR1 is SGHDT and CDR2 is YYEEEE. These data are taken from a study of cytomegalovirus exposure and HLA in healthy donors. Overall study results and limits: The study assumed roughly uniform donor sequencing depth for presence/absence analyses. In an earlier analysis, productive rearrangement rates for most beta V segments clustered near 87% or 30%. One variant, a missense change in DCLRE1C, was linked in a later analysis to TCR beta V- and J-gene trimming. Sequencing likely produced, as an artifact, a cluster of highly shared sequence variants.

The receptor's source is a woman between 50 and 59 years old in good health and CMV-seronegative. The specimen was PBMCs. V and J are TRBV5-6 and TRBJ2-7; 8 nucleotides agree with TRBD1. This CDR3 reads CASSRNRGYEQYF. The CDR3 DNA follows: TGTGCCAGCAGCCGAAACAGGGGGTACGAGCAGTACTTC.